The text below deals with one T cell receptor (beta chain). The CDR3 has 14 residues. Trimming pared 6 bases from V and 5 bases from J, leaving 16 bases between. CDR1 SGHVS and CDR2 FQNEAQ come from the germline V gene. The sample originates from a study of beta chain features in type 1 diabetes. TCRB transcripts that were expressed got sequenced, as all of the isolated RNA had been reverse transcribed. This table comes from immunoSEQ multiplex PCR, and its TCRdb copy is limited to in-frame clones, with some not included. The sample carries about 110,000 clones, 30% to 40% recorded once. The sample was stem cell memory CD4+ T cells from blood. The sequence was collected from a young woman in good health. The chain employs TRBV7-8 and TRBJ2-5; D gene uncertain. The CDR3 sequence: CASSHAPVWETQYF. CDR3 nucleotides: TGTGCCAGCAGTCACGCACCAGTATGGGAGACCCAGTACTTC.